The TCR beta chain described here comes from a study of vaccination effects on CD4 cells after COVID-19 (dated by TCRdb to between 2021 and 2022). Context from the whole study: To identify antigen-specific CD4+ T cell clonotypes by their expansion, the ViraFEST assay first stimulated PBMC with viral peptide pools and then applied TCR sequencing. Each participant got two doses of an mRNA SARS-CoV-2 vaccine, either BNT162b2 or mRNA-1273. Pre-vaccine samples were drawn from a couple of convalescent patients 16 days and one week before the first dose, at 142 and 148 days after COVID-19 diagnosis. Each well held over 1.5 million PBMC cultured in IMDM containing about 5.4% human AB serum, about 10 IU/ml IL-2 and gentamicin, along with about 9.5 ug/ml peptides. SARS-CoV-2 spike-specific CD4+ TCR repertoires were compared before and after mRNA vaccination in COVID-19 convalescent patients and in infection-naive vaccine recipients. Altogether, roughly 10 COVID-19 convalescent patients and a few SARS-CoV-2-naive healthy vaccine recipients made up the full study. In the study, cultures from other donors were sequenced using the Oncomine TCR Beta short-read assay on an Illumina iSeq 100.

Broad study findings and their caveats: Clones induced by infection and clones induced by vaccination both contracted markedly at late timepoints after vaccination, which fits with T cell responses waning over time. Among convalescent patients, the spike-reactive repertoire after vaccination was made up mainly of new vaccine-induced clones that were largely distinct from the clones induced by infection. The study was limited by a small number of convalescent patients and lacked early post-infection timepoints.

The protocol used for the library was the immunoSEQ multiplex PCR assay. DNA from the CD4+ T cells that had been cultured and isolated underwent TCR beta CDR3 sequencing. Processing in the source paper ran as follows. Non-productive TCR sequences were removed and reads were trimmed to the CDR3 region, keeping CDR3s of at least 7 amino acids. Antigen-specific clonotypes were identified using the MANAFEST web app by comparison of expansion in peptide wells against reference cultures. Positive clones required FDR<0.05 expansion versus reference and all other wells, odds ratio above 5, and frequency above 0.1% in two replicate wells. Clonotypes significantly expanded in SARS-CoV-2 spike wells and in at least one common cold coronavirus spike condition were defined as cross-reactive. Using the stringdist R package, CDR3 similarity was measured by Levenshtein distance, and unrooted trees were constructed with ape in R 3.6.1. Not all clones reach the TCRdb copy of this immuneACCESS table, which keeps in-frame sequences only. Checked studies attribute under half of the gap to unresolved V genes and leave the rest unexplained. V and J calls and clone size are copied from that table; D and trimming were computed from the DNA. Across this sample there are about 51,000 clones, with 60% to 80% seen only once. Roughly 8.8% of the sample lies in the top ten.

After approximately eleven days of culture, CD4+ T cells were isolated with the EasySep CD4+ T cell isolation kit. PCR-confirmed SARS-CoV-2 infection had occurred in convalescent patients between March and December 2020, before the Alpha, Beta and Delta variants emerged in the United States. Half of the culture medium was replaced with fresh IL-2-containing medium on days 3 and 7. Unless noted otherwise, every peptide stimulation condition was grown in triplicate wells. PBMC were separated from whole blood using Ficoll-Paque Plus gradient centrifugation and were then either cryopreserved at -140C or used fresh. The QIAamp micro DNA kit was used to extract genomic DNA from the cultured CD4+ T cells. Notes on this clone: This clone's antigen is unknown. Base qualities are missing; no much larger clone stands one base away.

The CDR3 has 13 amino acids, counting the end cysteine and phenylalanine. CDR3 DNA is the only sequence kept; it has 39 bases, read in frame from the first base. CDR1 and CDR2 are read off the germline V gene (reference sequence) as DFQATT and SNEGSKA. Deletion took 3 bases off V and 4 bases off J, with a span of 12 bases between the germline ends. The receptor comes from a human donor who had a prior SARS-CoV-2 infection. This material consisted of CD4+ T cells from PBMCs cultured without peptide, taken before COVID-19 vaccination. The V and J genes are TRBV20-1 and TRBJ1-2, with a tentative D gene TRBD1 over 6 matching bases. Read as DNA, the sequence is TGCAGTGCTAGTGGGGGGCAGGCCTATGGCTACACCTTC. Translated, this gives CSASGGQAYGYTF.